Sequencing of this T cell receptor (beta chain) was carried out in a study of blood T cell repertoires in COVID-19. All enrollees were roughly 18 to 95 years old and from approximately 24 US areas. Each recovered donor of Cohort 3 presented with two negative PCRs, clearance, or symptom resolution. Germline CDR1 and CDR2: MNHEY and SMNVEV (reference sequence). V was cut by 3 bases and J by 6 bases, with 14 bases left in between. CDR3 length: 14 residues. Here immunoSEQ multiplex PCR was the method, and the copy in TCRdb shows in-frame clones only, minus some. Of about 370,000 clones in the sample, around 89% were seen once.

Sequenced: PBMCs or T cells enriched from blood (not recorded which). The rearrangement joins TRBV27 to TRBJ1-2, with D possibly being TRBD1 (6 bases). The TCR comes from a man between 18 and 35 years old who had recovered from COVID-19. This chain's CDR3 is CASSFGGASNGYTF. The CDR3 nucleotides read TGTGCCAGCAGTTTCGGGGGGGCGTCCAATGGCTACACCTTC.